This is a list of T cell receptor beta chains from one sample in a study of blood T cell repertoires in COVID-19. Some clones are missing from TCRdb's copy, which holds only in-frame ones; the method was immunoSEQ multiplex PCR. The sample records about 160,000 clones, about 86% being singletons. The sample comprised peripheral blood. These receptors came from a man between 45 and 60 years old with active or convalescent COVID-19. Each CDR3 is given with its conserved first and last residue. A D gene is named only where the DNA matches it firmly. Not every row has a clone size; where given, it reads once, few, many or a size class.

CDR3 protein | CDR3 DNA | clone size | J gene | D gene | V gene
CASSARLAGYEQYF | TGCGCCAGCAGCGCCCGACTAGCGGGCTACGAGCAGTACTTC | . | TRBJ2-7 | TRBD2 | TRBV5-1
CASSLEQGPNEQFF | TGTGCCAGCAGCTTAGAACAGGGTCCCAATGAGCAGTTCTTC | . | TRBJ2-1 | . | TRBV7-2
CASSLRPGGGIETQYF | TGTGCCAGCAGCCTACGGCCTGGGGGGGGCATAGAGACCCAGTACTTC | . | TRBJ2-5 | . | TRBV7-6
CASSLLNPLTGGGTGELFF | TGTGCCAGCAGCCTCCTGAACCCCCTGACAGGGGGCGGGACCGGGGAGCTGTTTTTT | once | TRBJ2-2 | TRBD1 | TRBV7-2
CASSPFRQGAQAFF | TGTGCCAGCAGCCCTTTTAGACAGGGGGCCCAAGCTTTCTTT | . | TRBJ1-1 | TRBD1 | TRBV9
CASSLSSVPDTQYF | TGTGCCAGCAGCTTGAGTAGCGTACCAGATACGCAGTATTTT | . | TRBJ2-3 | . | TRBV5-4
CASSPRQGSSYNSPLHF | TGCGCCAGCAGCCCAAGACAGGGGAGCTCCTATAATTCACCCCTCCACTTT | . | TRBJ1-6 | TRBD1 | TRBV5-1
CASSPRKTQGGSGYNSPLHF | TGTGCCAGCTCACCACGCAAGACCCAAGGGGGCTCAGGATATAATTCACCCCTCCACTTT | . | TRBJ1-6 | TRBD1 | TRBV18
CASSSPGLEVYF | TGTGCCAGCAGCTCTCCGGGACTAGAAGTGTATTTT | . | TRBJ2-3 | TRBD2 | TRBV7-3
CASSIPTVLGLGYTF | TGTGCCAGTAGTATCCCAACAGTGCTGGGTCTTGGCTACACCTTC | . | TRBJ1-2 | . | TRBV19
CATSSPPGTGSNEQYF | TGTGCCACCAGCTCTCCACCCGGGACAGGGAGCAACGAGCAGTACTTC | . | TRBJ2-7 | TRBD1 | TRBV15
CASSQAVQGALNYGYTF | TGCGCCAGCAGCCAAGCAGTGCAGGGGGCCCTTAACTATGGCTACACCTTC | many | TRBJ1-2 | TRBD1 | TRBV4-3
CASRKPGTGEPYEQYF | TGTGCCAGCCGCAAACCCGGGACAGGGGAACCCTACGAGCAGTACTTC | . | TRBJ2-7 | . | TRBV12-1
CASSLVGTGSYSNQPQHF | TGTGCCAGCAGTTTAGTTGGGACAGGTTCTTATAGCAATCAGCCCCAGCATTTT | . | TRBJ1-5 | TRBD1 | TRBV27
CASSQVLRDNSNYGYTF | TGTGCCAGCAGCCAAGTACTAAGGGACAACTCGAACTATGGCTACACCTTC | . | TRBJ1-2 | . | TRBV3-1/TRBV3-2
CASSLDGNKNIQYF | TGTGCCAGCAGCTTAGACGGGAACAAAAACATTCAGTACTTC | . | TRBJ2-4 | . | TRBV7-2
CASSLTAEQYF | TGTGCCAGCAGTTTAACAGCAGAGCAGTACTTC | . | TRBJ2-7 | . | TRBV12-3/TRBV12-4
CSASLRTGDHAFF | TGCAGTGCTAGTCTCCGGACAGGGGACCACGCTTTCTTT | few | TRBJ1-1 | TRBD1 | TRBV20-1
CASSLDPGTGGFGGGNTIYF | TGCGCCAGCAGTTTAGACCCCGGGACAGGGGGCTTTGGAGGTGGAAACACCATATATTTT | few | TRBJ1-3 | TRBD1 | TRBV5-1
CASRLSGTGTGNEQFF | TGTGCCAGCAGGTTATCCGGGACAGGGACTGGCAATGAGCAGTTCTTC | . | TRBJ2-1 | TRBD1 | TRBV7-9
CASSLRRQTQERGYTF | TGTGCCAGCAGCTTGAGGAGACAGACCCAGGAGAGGGGCTACACCTTC | . | TRBJ1-2 | . | TRBV11-2
CASSVPGDNEQFF | TGTGCCAGCAGCGTTCCGGGGGATAATGAGCAGTTCTTC | . | TRBJ2-1 | . | TRBV7-9
CASSLVGVRYNSPLHF | TGCGCCAGCAGCTTGGTTGGAGTACGTTATAATTCACCCCTCCACTTT | once | TRBJ1-6 | . | TRBV5-1
CASSYPSGRPDTQYF | TGTGCCAGCAGTTACCCTAGCGGGAGACCTGATACGCAGTATTTT | . | TRBJ2-3 | TRBD2 | TRBV6-2/TRBV6-3
CASSLGTPGRETQYF | TGTGCCAGCAGCTTAGGGACACCCGGGAGGGAGACCCAGTACTTC | . | TRBJ2-5 | TRBD2 | TRBV11-2
CASSQGVAGGSYEQYF | TGCGCCAGCAGCCAAGGGGTCGCGGGGGGGAGCTACGAGCAGTACTTC | . | TRBJ2-7 | TRBD2 | TRBV4-3
CASSLSGEGYGYTF | TGCGCCAGCAGCTTAAGTGGTGAGGGCTATGGCTACACCTTC | . | TRBJ1-2 | . | TRBV5-1
CASRERTGGAEKLFF | TGTGCCAGCAGGGAGAGGACAGGGGGGGCTGAAAAACTGTTTTTT | . | TRBJ1-4 | TRBD1 | TRBV7-2
CASSVGTVNSPLHF | TGTGCCAGCAGCGTGGGGACAGTAAATTCACCCCTCCACTTT | . | TRBJ1-6 | TRBD1 | TRBV5-8
CASSLTGNTEAFF | TGTGCCAGCAGTTTAACAGGGAACACTGAAGCTTTCTTT | . | TRBJ1-1 | . | TRBV12-3/TRBV12-4
CAWSVKNREIEQYF | TGTGCCTGGAGTGTAAAGAACAGGGAGATCGAGCAGTACTTC | . | TRBJ2-7 | . | TRBV30
CASSLAELGSQSGNTIYF | TGTGCCAGCAGCTTGGCGGAGTTAGGGAGTCAATCTGGAAACACCATATATTTT | . | TRBJ1-3 | . | TRBV5-5
CASSTRDDRVHEQFF | TGTGCCAGCAGCACCAGGGATGACAGGGTCCATGAGCAGTTCTTC | . | TRBJ2-1 | TRBD1 | TRBV6-2/TRBV6-3